The rows below give T cell receptor beta chains drawn from one sample of a study of T cell clonotyping in hematopoietic cell transplantation. Profiled with immunoSEQ multiplex PCR; TCRdb holds only in-frame clones, not every one. This table has roughly 30,000 clones, roughly 80% appearing once. The sequences come from peripheral blood mononuclear cells, collected before stem cell transplant. These receptors all come from a woman in her 30s with chronic myeloid leukemia. Some clones in this sample may be carry-over from other donors' samples. Both conserved end residues are part of each CDR3. The D gene is left open where the match is weak. Not all rows give a size; the values are once, few, many and, for expanded clones, a class.

>TRBV5-1|.|TRBJ1-2|TRBD1
TGCGCCAGCAGCTTGATGACAGGGGAAGTCTATGGCTACACCTTC
CASSLMTGEVYGYTF
>TRBV30|.|TRBJ1-1|.
TGTGCCTGGCTCACGAACACTGAAGCTTTCTTT
CAWLTNTEAFF
>TRBV6-6|once|TRBJ2-3|.
TGTGCCAGCGGGGTCTTTAGGAACACAGATACGCAGTATTTT
CASGVFRNTDTQYF
>TRBV19|.|TRBJ2-3|.
TGTGCCAGTAGTATAGATACGGCTACAGATACGCAGTATTTT
CASSIDTATDTQYF
>TRBV5-5|few|TRBJ2-3|TRBD2
TGTGCCAGCAGCTTGTATCCGGGACTAGCGGGGAGATACACAGATACGCAGTATTTT
CASSLYPGLAGRYTDTQYF
>TRBV5-6|.|TRBJ2-5|TRBD2
TGTGCCAGCAGCTTGGGACTAGCGAAGACCCAGTACTTC
CASSLGLAKTQYF
>TRBV19|.|TRBJ1-1|.
TGTGCCACCCGATATTTGAACACTGAAGCTTTCTTT
CATRYLNTEAFF
>TRBV5-1|.|TRBJ1-1|.
TGCGCCAGCAGCTTGGAGGTGAACACTGAAGCTTTCTTT
CASSLEVNTEAFF
>TRBV19|few|TRBJ1-2|TRBD1
TGTGCCAGTACTCCACCGGGACAGGGTGATCGTAATGGCTACACCTTC
CASTPPGQGDRNGYTF
>TRBV6-5|.|TRBJ2-1|TRBD1
TGTGCCAGCAGCAAGACAGGGTACGAAGGCAATGAGCAGTTCTTC
CASSKTGYEGNEQFF
>TRBV9|.|TRBJ2-3|TRBD2
TGTGCCAGCAGCCGAAGCGGGGGACTCACAGATACGCAGTATTTT
CASSRSGGLTDTQYF
>TRBV30|.|TRBJ1-1|.
TGTGCCTGGAGTGTATGGGCGGAAGCTTTCTTT
CAWSVWAEAFF
>TRBV7-9|.|TRBJ2-1|TRBD1
TGTGCCAGCACCCGGACAGGGAGGTACAATGAGCAGTTCTTC
CASTRTGRYNEQFF
>TRBV25-1|.|TRBJ1-4|.
TGTGCCAGCAGTGAATCGACGGGGTTGAGGAAACTGTTTTTT
CASSESTGLRKLFF
>TRBV20-1|.|TRBJ1-6|.
TGCAGTGCTGGACTAAATTCACCCCTCCACTTT
CSAGLNSPLHF
>TRBV4-1|.|TRBJ1-1|.
TGCGCCAGCAGCCTCACCTCCGACAGCAGGACTGAAGCTTTCTTT
CASSLTSDSRTEAFF
>TRBV30|.|TRBJ1-1|.
TGTGCCTGGAGTGTGATGACGAACACTGAAGCTTTCTTT
CAWSVMTNTEAFF
>TRBV7-9|.|TRBJ2-3|.
TGTGCCAGCAGCCTAGGGCGGGCTGGATCTCGCACAGATACGCAGTATTTT
CASSLGRAGSRTDTQYF
>TRBV14|.|TRBJ2-2|.
TGTGCCAGCAGCCTATATACCGGGGAGCTGTTTTTT
CASSLYTGELFF
>TRBV14|.|TRBJ1-2|TRBD1
TGTGCCAGCAGCCGATATTCAGGGGGGCCCTATGGCTACACCTTC
CASSRYSGGPYGYTF
>TRBV2|few|TRBJ1-1|.
TGTGCCAGCATCCAGAACACTGAAGCTTTCTTT
CASIQNTEAFF
>TRBV25-1|.|TRBJ1-5|.
TGTGCCAGCAGTGAAACCGATTGGGAGGGTTTAGGTCAGCCCCAGCATTTT
CASSETDWEGLGQPQHF